Listed below are T cell receptor beta chains from one sample, sequenced in a study of regulatory T cells in long-lasting Graves disease. TCRdb ran MiXCR on the multiplex PCR reads and lists one entry per CDR3 protein. Here the sample spans 540,000 or so distinct CDR3 sequences, about 13% being singletons. These data were likewise used in another study, on T cells in Graves' hyperthyroidism and ophthalmopathy.

Sequencing used peripheral blood mononuclear cells (PBMCs), obtained at new diagnosis, from a patient treated with antithyroid drugs. The receptors were gathered from a man aged 25-40 years with Graves disease. Both conserved end residues are part of each CDR3. Fields, in order: CDR3 length, clone size, J gene, V gene, D gene, CDR3 DNA, CDR3 protein. The D gene is left open where the match is weak. The size entry is marked missing in some rows and otherwise reads once, few, many or a size class.

length: 13; size: medium-sized; J: TRBJ1-1; V: TRBV5-1; D: .; DNA: TGTGCCAGCAGCCTGGACAGGAACACTGAAGCTTTCTTT; CDR3: CASSLDRNTEAFF
length: 15; size: many; J: TRBJ2-3; V: TRBV27; D: TRBD2; DNA: TGTGCCAGCAGGCCCCGGGGGGGAACCACAGATACGCAGTATTTT; CDR3: CASRPRGGTTDTQYF
length: 15; size: .; J: TRBJ2-1; V: TRBV2; D: TRBD1; DNA: TGTGCCAGCAGCCACCGGGACAGGGCCTACAATGAGCAGTTCTTC; CDR3: CASSHRDRAYNEQFF
length: 15; size: many; J: TRBJ2-3; V: TRBV30; D: TRBD2; DNA: TGTGCCTGGAGTGTACAGATCGGCGGGAGGGATACGCAGTATTTT; CDR3: CAWSVQIGGRDTQYF
length: 15; size: many; J: TRBJ2-1; V: TRBV15; D: TRBD2; DNA: TGTGCCACCAGCAGGGGACGACTAGCGAAAGATGAGCAGTTCTTC; CDR3: CATSRGRLAKDEQFF
length: 17; size: .; J: TRBJ2-2; V: TRBV7-2; D: TRBD2; DNA: TGTGCCAGCAGCTTATGGAAGGGGTTAGCGGGAACCGGGGAGCTGTTTTTT; CDR3: CASSLWKGLAGTGELFF
length: 14; size: many; J: TRBJ2-1; V: TRBV20-1; D: TRBD2; DNA: TGCAGTGCCCCAATCGGACTAGCGGGAGATGAGCAGTTCTTC; CDR3: CSAPIGLAGDEQFF
length: 16; size: few; J: TRBJ2-7; V: TRBV18; D: TRBD1; DNA: TGTGCCAGCTCACCAAGGCTTGGGCAGGGGGTCTACGAGCAGTACTTC; CDR3: CASSPRLGQGVYEQYF
length: 16; size: .; J: TRBJ2-3; V: TRBV4-1; D: .; DNA: TGCGCCAGCAGCCAAGATTCAAGGAGGGAACTAGATACGCAGTATTTT; CDR3: CASSQDSRRELDTQYF
length: 13; size: few; J: TRBJ2-7; V: TRBV20-1; D: .; DNA: TGCAGTGCTGAACAGGTCCCCGGTTACGAGCAGTACTTC; CDR3: CSAEQVPGYEQYF
length: 16; size: .; J: TRBJ2-1; V: TRBV10-1; D: TRBD2; DNA: TGCGCCAGCAGTGAGTCCACTAGCGGGAGAGTTTGGGAGCAGTTCTTC; CDR3: CASSESTSGRVWEQFF
length: 12; size: few; J: TRBJ2-7; V: TRBV29-1; D: .; DNA: TGCAGCGTTGGAAACAGAAATCACGAGCAGTACTTC; CDR3: CSVGNRNHEQYF
length: 14; size: many; J: TRBJ1-5; V: TRBV2; D: .; DNA: TGTGCCAGCGTACAGGGATTAGGCAATCAGCCCCAGCATTTT; CDR3: CASVQGLGNQPQHF
length: 13; size: many; J: TRBJ2-7; V: TRBV20-1; D: .; DNA: TGCAGTGCTCCCTTAGGACAAAACTACGAGCAGTACTTC; CDR3: CSAPLGQNYEQYF
length: 14; size: .; J: TRBJ2-7; V: TRBV7-2; D: .; DNA: TGTGCCAGCAGCTTACCCCCGGGGGTGAGAGAGCAGTACTTC; CDR3: CASSLPPGVREQYF
length: 13; size: many; J: TRBJ2-3; V: TRBV10-3; D: .; DNA: TGTGCCATCAGTGACGCGGATTCAGATACGCAGTATTTT; CDR3: CAISDADSDTQYF
length: 16; size: many; J: TRBJ2-3; V: TRBV13; D: .; DNA: TGTGCCAGCAGCTTAAAGCAGGGGATGGATGCAGATACGCAGTATTTT; CDR3: CASSLKQGMDADTQYF
length: 15; size: many; J: TRBJ2-7; V: TRBV15; D: .; DNA: TGTGCCACCAGCAGAGGGAGGGAGGCGCCCTACGAGCAGTACTTC; CDR3: CATSRGREAPYEQYF
length: 17; size: many; J: TRBJ1-5; V: TRBV10-1; D: .; DNA: TGCGCCAGCAGTGAGTCGGGGGAAAAGATTAGCAATCAGCCCCAGCATTTT; CDR3: CASSESGEKISNQPQHF
length: 15; size: many; J: TRBJ1-2; V: TRBV25-1; D: .; DNA: TGTGCCAGCAGCGATACCGGCGGTTCTCTCTATGGCTACACCTTC; CDR3: CASSDTGGSLYGYTF
length: 14; size: .; J: TRBJ2-2; V: TRBV25-1; D: .; DNA: TGTGCCAGCGGGGGGGCAGGGAGGCCCGGGGAGCTGTTTTTT; CDR3: CASGGAGRPGELFF
length: 12; size: .; J: TRBJ1-1; V: TRBV10-1; D: .; DNA: TGCGCCAGCAGTGGGGCGCGGACTGAAGCTTTCTTT; CDR3: CASSGARTEAFF
length: 14; size: many; J: TRBJ2-7; V: TRBV5-1; D: .; DNA: TGCGCCAGCAGCGAGGGACGGAAAACCTACGAGCAGTACTTC; CDR3: CASSEGRKTYEQYF
length: 15; size: many; J: TRBJ2-6; V: TRBV12-3/TRBV12-4; D: .; DNA: TGTGCCAGCAGTTTTGGGGGGCGAGGGGCCAACGTCCTGACTTTC; CDR3: CASSFGGRGANVLTF
length: 15; size: .; J: TRBJ1-5; V: TRBV4-1; D: .; DNA: TGCGCCAGCAGCCAAGATCGGGGCCACAATCAGCCCCAGCATTTT; CDR3: CASSQDRGHNQPQHF
length: 12; size: once; J: TRBJ1-2; V: TRBV14; D: .; DNA: TGTGCCAGCAGCCATCCGGGATTCGCCTACACCTTC; CDR3: CASSHPGFAYTF
length: 15; size: .; J: TRBJ1-5; V: TRBV4-1; D: .; DNA: TGCGCCAGCAGCCAATCCCGGACCCCCACTCAGCCCCAGCATTTT; CDR3: CASSQSRTPTQPQHF
length: 14; size: few; J: TRBJ2-2; V: TRBV7-2; D: .; DNA: TGTGCCAGCAGCTTAGGGTCCTCGGTCGGGGAGCTGTTTTTT; CDR3: CASSLGSSVGELFF
length: 14; size: .; J: TRBJ2-7; V: TRBV4-1; D: .; DNA: TGCGCCAGCAGCCAAGTCGGCAGGAAACGCGAGCAGTACTTC; CDR3: CASSQVGRKREQYF
length: 13; size: few; J: TRBJ2-1; V: TRBV6-2/TRBV6-3; D: .; DNA: TGTGCCAGCAGTTATGTGGCACTCAATGAGCAGTTCTTC; CDR3: CASSYVALNEQFF
length: 18; size: few; J: TRBJ2-1; V: TRBV12-3/TRBV12-4; D: TRBD2; DNA: TGTGCCAGCAGCTCCTACCTAGCGGGAACCATCTCCTACAATGAGCAGTTCTTC; CDR3: CASSSYLAGTISYNEQFF
length: 14; size: .; J: TRBJ1-4; V: TRBV30; D: .; DNA: TGTGCCTGGAGGCAGACAGCGACTAATGAAAAACTGTTTTTT; CDR3: CAWRQTATNEKLFF
length: 16; size: .; J: TRBJ2-7; V: TRBV3-1; D: TRBD2; DNA: TGTGCCAGCAGCGAGGGACTAGCGGGGTTTTCCTACGAGCAGTACTTC; CDR3: CASSEGLAGFSYEQYF
length: 14; size: .; J: TRBJ2-1; V: TRBV19; D: TRBD1; DNA: TGTGCCAGTAGTGCTTGGACAGGGGGAGCTGGGCAGTTCTTC; CDR3: CASSAWTGGAGQFF
length: 13; size: many; J: TRBJ1-6; V: TRBV10-2; D: TRBD1; DNA: TGCGCCAGCAGTCGACAGGGAAATTCACCCCTCCACTTT; CDR3: CASSRQGNSPLHF
length: 14; size: many; J: TRBJ1-6; V: TRBV5-1; D: .; DNA: TGCGCCAGCAGCTTGGACAGGAATAATTCACCCCTCCACTTT; CDR3: CASSLDRNNSPLHF
length: 15; size: many; J: TRBJ2-3; V: TRBV28; D: .; DNA: TGTGCCAGCAGTTTAGGAGGGCCTAGGAAAGATACGCAGTATTTT; CDR3: CASSLGGPRKDTQYF
length: 15; size: .; J: TRBJ2-3; V: TRBV19; D: .; DNA: TGTGCCAGTAGTCCCTTTAAGATCGGGTCAGATACGCAGTATTTT; CDR3: CASSPFKIGSDTQYF
length: 17; size: .; J: TRBJ1-5; V: TRBV10-1; D: TRBD1; DNA: TGCGCCAGCAATCTTATAGGACAGGACTCTAGCAATCAGCCCCAGCATTTT; CDR3: CASNLIGQDSSNQPQHF
length: 15; size: many; J: TRBJ2-1; V: TRBV20-1; D: TRBD1; DNA: TGCAGTGCCAGACCCGACAGGGGGCATCGGGATGAGCAGTTCTTC; CDR3: CSARPDRGHRDEQFF
length: 13; size: many; J: TRBJ1-2; V: TRBV25-1; D: .; DNA: TGTGCCAGCAGTGAAGTTGGTCCTCCTGGCTACACCTTC; CDR3: CASSEVGPPGYTF
length: 15; size: .; J: TRBJ1-6; V: TRBV7-2; D: TRBD1; DNA: TGTGCCAGCAGCGGGACAGGGTGGGGTAATTCACCCCTCCACTTT; CDR3: CASSGTGWGNSPLHF
length: 14; size: many; J: TRBJ2-2; V: TRBV5-1; D: .; DNA: TGCGCCAGCAGCTTGTCGCAGGGGAGCGGGGAGCTGTTTTTT; CDR3: CASSLSQGSGELFF
length: 15; size: many; J: TRBJ2-5; V: TRBV29-1; D: .; DNA: TGCAGCGTTTCCTATCCCGGGATAGGGAGGGAGACCCAGTACTTC; CDR3: CSVSYPGIGRETQYF
length: 16; size: few; J: TRBJ2-1; V: TRBV20-1; D: TRBD2; DNA: TGCAGTGCTAGAGATCCGGGACTAGCGGGCAGGGATGAGCAGTTCTTC; CDR3: CSARDPGLAGRDEQFF
length: 14; size: .; J: TRBJ1-1; V: TRBV14; D: .; DNA: TGTGCCAGCAGCCAAGAGCAGGAGAACACTGAAGCTTTCTTT; CDR3: CASSQEQENTEAFF
length: 14; size: many; J: TRBJ2-1; V: TRBV20-1; D: .; DNA: TGCAGTGCCACTATGGGATCGTCCTACAATGAGCAGTTCTTC; CDR3: CSATMGSSYNEQFF
length: 15; size: .; J: TRBJ2-5; V: TRBV5-1; D: .; DNA: TGCGCCAGCAGCTCCTACGCGGGTACGGAAGGGACCCAGTACTTC; CDR3: CASSSYAGTEGTQYF
length: 14; size: .; J: TRBJ2-7; V: TRBV19; D: TRBD2; DNA: TGTGCCAGTATGCCAAGGTCGGGAGGGAACGAGCAGTACTTC; CDR3: CASMPRSGGNEQYF
length: 16; size: many; J: TRBJ2-2; V: TRBV7-6; D: TRBD1; DNA: TGTGCCAGCAGTTCAGAGCGGGACAGGGGAGCCGGGGAGCTGTTTTTT; CDR3: CASSSERDRGAGELFF
length: 16; size: .; J: TRBJ2-2; V: TRBV2; D: TRBD2; DNA: TGTGCCAGCAGTGATTGGTTAGCGGGAAACACCAGGGAGCTGTTTTTT; CDR3: CASSDWLAGNTRELFF
length: 15; size: .; J: TRBJ2-7; V: TRBV4-1; D: .; DNA: TGCGCCAGCAGCCATGAGGGGGACGGTCCCTACGAGCAGTACTTC; CDR3: CASSHEGDGPYEQYF
length: 15; size: few; J: TRBJ1-3; V: TRBV24-1; D: TRBD1; DNA: TGTGCCACCAGTGATCCGGGACAGGGCAAGAACACCATATATTTT; CDR3: CATSDPGQGKNTIYF
length: 12; size: .; J: TRBJ2-7; V: TRBV29-1; D: .; DNA: TGCAGCGTTGAAGATGAGAGGCCCGAGCAGTACTTC; CDR3: CSVEDERPEQYF
length: 16; size: .; J: TRBJ2-1; V: TRBV3-1; D: TRBD2; DNA: TGTGCCAGCAGCCAAGTGCGCGGGAGGACCTACAATGAGCAGTTCTTC; CDR3: CASSQVRGRTYNEQFF
length: 14; size: few; J: TRBJ2-3; V: TRBV9; D: .; DNA: TGTGCCAGCAGCGTAGATCAGGGGGGAGATACGCAGTATTTT; CDR3: CASSVDQGGDTQYF